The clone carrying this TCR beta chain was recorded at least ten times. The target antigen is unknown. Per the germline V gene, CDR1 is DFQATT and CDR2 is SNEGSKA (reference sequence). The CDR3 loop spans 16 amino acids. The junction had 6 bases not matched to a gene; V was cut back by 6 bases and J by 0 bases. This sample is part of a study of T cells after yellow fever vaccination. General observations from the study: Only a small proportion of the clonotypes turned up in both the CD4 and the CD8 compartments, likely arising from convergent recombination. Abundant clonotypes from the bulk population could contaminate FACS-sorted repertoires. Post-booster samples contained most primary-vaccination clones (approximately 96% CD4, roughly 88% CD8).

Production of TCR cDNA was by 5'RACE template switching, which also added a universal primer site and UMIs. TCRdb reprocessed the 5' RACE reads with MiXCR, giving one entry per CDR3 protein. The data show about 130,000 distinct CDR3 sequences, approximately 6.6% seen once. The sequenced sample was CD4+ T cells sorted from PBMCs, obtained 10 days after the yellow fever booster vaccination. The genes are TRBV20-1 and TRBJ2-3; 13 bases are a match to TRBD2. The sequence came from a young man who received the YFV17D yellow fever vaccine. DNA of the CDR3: TGCAGTGCAACCCCGACTAGCGGGAGGAGCACAGATACGCAGTATTTT. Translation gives CSATPTSGRSTDTQYF.